A single sample is the source of the 25 T cell receptor beta chains below, sequenced in a study of Ad26.COV2.S vaccination and SARS-CoV-2 variants. TCRdb keeps only in-frame clones here, not all; method: immunoSEQ multiplex PCR. The top ten clones hold around 10% of a sample with about 350,000 clones, 65% to 90% of them seen once. As to treatment: around 19 received Ad26.COV2.S at low or high dose, single or two shots; several received placebo; per-sample allocation not given. Sampling was performed 63 days after the first vaccine or placebo injection. The sample was peripheral blood, taken in a trial of Ad26.COV2.S vaccine versus placebo. These receptors were taken from a person between 18 and 59 years old who received the Ad26.COV2.S COVID-19 vaccine or a placebo.

In its sample, this clone was seen once. The chain couples TRBV19 to TRBJ2-3; TRBD2 is a possible D gene (7 bases). Deletions cut 2 bases from V and 4 bases from J, with 10 bases between. The CDR3 loop spans 14 amino acids. CDR1 and CDR2 (germline): LNHDA, SQIVND (reference sequence). The DNA for the CDR3 is TGTGCCAGTAGTATAAGGGGGGGGCCAGATACGCAGTATTTT. Amino acids: CASSIRGGPDTQYF.

J is TRBJ1-5 and V is TRBV3-1 (or the pseudogene TRBV3-2); maybe TRBD1 (5 bases). Trimming stripped 1 base from V and 7 bases from J, with 17 bases between. The germline CDR1 and CDR2 sequences are LGHDT and YNNKEL (reference sequence). This CDR3 is 16 amino acids long. The CDR3 is CASSQGWTPGGQPQHF. Here the CDR3 DNA reads TGTGCCAGCAGCCAAGGATGGACACCAGGTGGGCAGCCCCAGCATTTT.

This chain links TRBV2 with TRBJ2-1, with 11 bases matching TRBD2. The CDR3 is made up of 14 amino acids. Germline CDR1 SNHLY, CDR2 FYNNEI. Unmatched junction bases numbered 5, after V lost 6 bases and J lost 7 bases. CDR3 residues: CASRGTSGPNEQFF. In DNA, the CDR3 is TGTGCCAGCAGGGGGACTAGCGGACCTAATGAGCAGTTCTTC.

The genes are TRBV28 and TRBJ2-1, with D tentatively TRBD2 (6 bases). CDR1 MDHEN and CDR2 SYDVKM come from the germline V gene. The CDR3 is 16 amino acids. The germline V and J ends were trimmed by 7 bases and 0 bases, with 16 bases remaining between them. The DNA for the CDR3 is TGTGCCAGCATCTCATGGGGACTTGTCTCCTACAATGAGCAGTTCTTC. It specifies CASISWGLVSYNEQFF.

This clone was counted once. V usage is TRBV6-4 and J usage is TRBJ1-1; D is ambiguous. Trimming stripped 6 bases from V and 0 bases from J, with 8 bases between. Germline V gives CDR1 MRHNA, CDR2 SNTAGT. This CDR3 has 13 residues. CDR3 bases: TGTGCCAGCAGAAGGCAGTTGAACACTGAAGCTTTCTTT. Protein sequence: CASRRQLNTEAFF.

The V and J genes are TRBV9 and TRBJ1-2, with TRBD1 matching 8 bases. The ends lost 7 bases at V and 4 bases at J; junction bases unmatched: 0. The CDR3 is made up of 11 amino acids. Germline assignment: CDR1 SGDLS and CDR2 YYNGEE. The CDR3 region is CASGQGYGYTF. CDR3 DNA sequence: TGTGCCAGCGGACAGGGCTATGGCTACACCTTC. Combining the CDR3 with reference TRBV9 and TRBJ1-2 gives the whole variable domain DSGVTQTPKHLITATGQRVTLRCSPRSGDLSVYWYQQSLDQGLQFLIQYYNGEERAKGNILERFSAQQFPDLHSELNLSSLELGDSALYFCASGQGYGYTFGSGTRLTVV.

This chain links TRBV7-3 with TRBJ2-7, with D perhaps given as TRBD1 or TRBD2 (7 bases each). Germline V lookup: CDR1 SGHTA, CDR2 FQGTGA. Trimming cost V 5 bases and J 2 bases, with 16 bases left between them. The CDR3 runs to 15 residues. CDR3 in amino acids: CASSKGGGSTYEQYF. For the CDR3, the DNA is TGTGCCAGCAGCAAAGGGGGCGGGAGCACCTACGAGCAGTACTTC.

V is TRBV24-1 and J is TRBJ2-1; the D is unclear. Germline assignment: CDR1 KGHDR and CDR2 SFDVKD. The V gene lost 9 bases and the J gene lost 3 bases, with 5 bases spanning the gap. This CDR3 is 11 amino acids long. DNA of the CDR3: TGTGCCACCGGTGTCTACAATGAGCAGTTCTTC. Translated, it gives CATGVYNEQFF.

The chain combines TRBV6-6 with TRBJ2-1; 7 nucleotides agree with TRBD1. After removal of 5 bases from V and 7 bases from J, the junction contained 8 bases not matched to a gene. Germline CDR1 reads MNHNY; CDR2 reads SVGAGI (reference sequence). There are 14 residues in the CDR3. CDR3 nucleotides: TGTGCCAGCAGTCTATTTACAGGGGAGAATGAGCAGTTCTTC. This sequence encodes CASSLFTGENEQFF.

The sample holds many counts of this clone. The V gene is TRBV10-3, the J gene TRBJ1-2; TRBD1 matches 11 bases. This CDR3 spans 15 amino acids. The V segment lost 9 bases and the J segment 5 bases; nucleotides outside the gene matches: 11. Germline V CDR1 and CDR2: ENHRY, SYGVKD. Here the CDR3 DNA reads TGTGCCATGGCTTCGGGACAGGGGGGATCGTATGGCTACACCTTC. Translated: CAMASGQGGSYGYTF.

This clone appeared a few times. The CDR3 sequence is CASSLVGPRGTYEQYF. In DNA form, the CDR3 reads TGTGCCAGCAGCCTCGTGGGGCCCCGAGGAACCTACGAGCAGTACTTC. This chain links TRBV4-2 with TRBJ2-7, with D possibly TRBD1 on 5 matching bases. V was shortened by 4 bases and J by 2 bases, with 18 bases between the two germline ends. From germline, CDR1 is LGHNA and CDR2 YNFKEQ. This CDR3 region has 16 residues.

This chain links TRBV7-2 with TRBJ2-7; D is possibly TRBD1 (6 bases). Germline lookup yields CDR1 SGHTA and CDR2 FQGNSA. The CDR3 spans 14 residues. V lost 5 bases to trimming and J lost 2 bases, with 13 bases between them. For the CDR3, the DNA is TGTGCCAGCAGCCCCCGACAGGTCCCCTACGAGCAGTACTTC. Its protein product is CASSPRQVPYEQYF.

This clone was found once. The chain employs TRBV4-3 and TRBJ1-4; 10 bases are shared with TRBD1. Germline V gene sequence: CDR1 LGHNA, CDR2 YSLEER. Germline trimming cut 2 bases from V and 6 bases from J; bases unmatched to any gene: 6. This CDR3 is built from 16 residues. The DNA of the CDR3 is TGCGCCAGCAGCCAAAGAAAAGGACAGGGGGATGAAAAACTGTTTTTT. This codes for CASSQRKGQGDEKLFF.

The CDR3 sequence: CASSQKGRGMNTEAFF. DNA for the CDR3: TGTGCCAGCAGCCAAAAGGGGAGAGGGATGAACACTGAAGCTTTCTTT. The chain has TRBV3-1 (or the pseudogene TRBV3-2) and TRBJ1-1; the D gene is possibly TRBD1 (5 bases). Germline V gene data show CDR1 as LGHDT and CDR2 as YNNKEL (reference sequence). Trimming removed 2 bases at V and 0 bases at J, with 13 bases between. This CDR3 has 16 residues.

V usage is TRBV9 and J usage is TRBJ2-3; no clear D. The CDR3 is 14 residues long. Trimming took off 5 bases at V and 2 bases at J, with 12 bases between the two ends. Germline V gives CDR1 SGDLS, CDR2 YYNGEE. CDR3 sequence (DNA): TGTGCCAGCAGGCCATGGGATTACACAGATACGCAGTATTTT. Residues: CASRPWDYTDTQYF.

The chain joins TRBV2 to TRBJ2-6, with 9 bases aligning to TRBD1. The germline V gene encodes CDR1 SNHLY and CDR2 FYNNEI. V was pared by 6 bases and J by 0 bases, with 12 bases of the junction left unmatched. The CDR3 is 19 residues long. Written as DNA, the CDR3 is TGTGCCAGCAGCGGCTTAGACAGGGGGGGAGTCTCTGGGGCCAACGTCCTGACTTTC. As protein: CASSGLDRGGVSGANVLTF.

The chain is built from TRBV18 and TRBJ2-7; D not certain. Trimming left V 2 bases short and J 2 bases short, with 10 bases between. The CDR3 runs 14 residues. The V gene's germline CDR1 is KGHSH and CDR2 LQKENI. The CDR3 region is CASSPGNGPYEQYF. In nucleotides, the CDR3 is TGTGCCAGCTCACCAGGGAACGGCCCCTACGAGCAGTACTTC.

V and J are TRBV5-4 and TRBJ1-3, with D tentatively TRBD1 (5 bases). The CDR3 sequence is 16 residues long. Germline lookup yields CDR1 SGHNT and CDR2 YYREEE (reference sequence). Trimming left V 9 bases short and J 0 bases short, with 19 bases between. The CDR3 region is CATRFGGPYSGNTIYF. In DNA form, the CDR3 reads TGTGCCACCCGGTTTGGGGGTCCATACTCTGGAAACACCATATATTTT.

This chain links TRBV4-1 with TRBJ2-6, with D possibly TRBD1 on 5 matching bases. There are 22 residues in the CDR3. Germline V gives CDR1 MGHRA, CDR2 YSYEKL. Trimming took off 2 bases at V and 1 base at J, with 27 bases between the two ends. The CDR3 nucleotides are TGCGCCAGCAGCCAACCTATTAAAACCCTTCCAGGGCCCTCTTCTGGGGCCAACGTCCTGACTTTC. Its translation: CASSQPIKTLPGPSSGANVLTF.

The chain employs TRBV7-9 and TRBJ2-7; no clear D gene. Trimming pared 1 base from V and 0 bases from J, leaving 10 bases between. Germline assignment: CDR1 SEHNR and CDR2 FQNEAQ (reference sequence). The CDR3 spans 15 residues. CDR3 loop: CASSLEWAASYEQYF. The CDR3 DNA sequence: TGTGCCAGCAGCTTAGAGTGGGCCGCCTCCTACGAGCAGTACTTC.

The chain employs TRBV7-8 and TRBJ2-3; 8 bases match TRBD1. Trimming removed 1 base from V and 8 bases from J; junction bases left unmatched: 5. CDR1 and CDR2 from the germline V gene are SGHVS and FQNEAQ. The CDR3 is 14 amino acids. Written as DNA, the CDR3 is TGTGCCAGCAGCTTAGGGCAGGGGGCTGTTACGCAGTATTTT. Protein sequence: CASSLGQGAVTQYF.

This rearrangement joins TRBV18 to TRBJ2-7; 10 bases agree with TRBD2. Germline CDR1 reads KGHSH; CDR2 reads LQKENI. The CDR3 runs 14 residues. Trimming at V came to 4 bases and at J to 7 bases, leaving 7 bases not matched to a gene. CDR3 DNA sequence: TGTGCCAGCTCACGGCTAGCGGGAGATGGAGAGCAGTACTTC. Protein sequence: CASSRLAGDGEQYF.

The rearrangement uses TRBV19 and TRBJ1-6; TRBD1 is a possible D gene (5 bases). The V gene's germline CDR1 is LNHDA and CDR2 SQIVND (reference sequence). The CDR3 totals 16 residues. Trimming cost V 1 base and J 8 bases, with 15 bases left between them. The CDR3 loop reads CASSIGDLFKDSPLHF. The CDR3 region has the DNA TGTGCCAGTAGTATAGGGGACCTCTTTAAAGATTCACCCCTCCACTTT.

The chain recombines TRBV3-1 (or the pseudogene TRBV3-2) with TRBJ1-6; 8 bases align to TRBD1. Per germline, CDR1 LGHDT and CDR2 YNNKEL (reference sequence). Trimming removed 3 bases from V and 7 bases from J; junction bases left unmatched: 8. CDR3 length: 16 residues. CDR3 loop: CASSHTQTGENSPLHF. The CDR3 bases are TGTGCCAGCAGCCACACCCAGACAGGGGAGAATTCACCCCTCCACTTT.

The chain employs TRBV4-2 and TRBJ2-7, with D unclear. V was cut by 3 bases and J by 6 bases, with 9 bases left in between. The CDR3 runs 12 residues. In germline, CDR1 is LGHNA, CDR2 YNFKEQ. CDR3 sequence: CASSQAESEQYF. CDR3 in DNA: TGTGCCAGCAGCCAGGCCGAGAGCGAGCAGTACTTC.